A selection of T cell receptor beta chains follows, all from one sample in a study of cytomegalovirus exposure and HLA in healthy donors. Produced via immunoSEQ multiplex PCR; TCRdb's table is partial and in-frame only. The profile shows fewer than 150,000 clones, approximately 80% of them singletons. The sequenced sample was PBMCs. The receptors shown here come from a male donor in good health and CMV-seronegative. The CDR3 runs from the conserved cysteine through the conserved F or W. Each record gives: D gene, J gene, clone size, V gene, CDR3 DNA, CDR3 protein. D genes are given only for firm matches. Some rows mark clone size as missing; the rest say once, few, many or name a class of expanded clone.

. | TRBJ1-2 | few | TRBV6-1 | TGTGCCAGCAGTGAAGGACAGGCCTATGGCTACACCTTC | CASSEGQAYGYTF
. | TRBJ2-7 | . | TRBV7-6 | TGTGCCAGCAGCTTAATAGGGGAAAACTACGAGCAGTACTTC | CASSLIGENYEQYF
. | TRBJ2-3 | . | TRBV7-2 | TGTGCCAGCAGCTTATACGGGGATACGCAGTATTTT | CASSLYGDTQYF
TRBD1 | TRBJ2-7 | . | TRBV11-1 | TGTGCCAGCAGCCTAAGGCCGGGACAGTCCATTAGGGAGCAGTACTTC | CASSLRPGQSIREQYF
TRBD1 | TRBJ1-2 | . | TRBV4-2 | TGTGCCAGCAGCCAAGATATAACAGGGGTAAGGGGAAACTATGGCTACACCTTC | CASSQDITGVRGNYGYTF
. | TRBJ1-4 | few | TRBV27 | TGTGCCAGCAGTTTATACGAGAGTGAAAAACTGTTTTTT | CASSLYESEKLFF
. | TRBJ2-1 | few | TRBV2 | TGTGCCAGCAGTCAGGTATCCTCCTACAATGAGCAGTTCTTC | CASSQVSSYNEQFF
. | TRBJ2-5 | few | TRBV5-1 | TGCGCCAGCAGCATAACTCGAGGGTTTGGGGAGACCCAGTACTTC | CASSITRGFGETQYF
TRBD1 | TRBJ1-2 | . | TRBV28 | TGTGCCAGCAGAACAGGGGTTCGAGGCTATGGCTACACCTTC | CASRTGVRGYGYTF
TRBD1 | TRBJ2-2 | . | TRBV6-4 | TGTGCCAGCAGGGGGACAGACAAAAACGGGGAGCTGTTTTTT | CASRGTDKNGELFF
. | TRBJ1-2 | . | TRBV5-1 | TGCGCCAGCAGCTGGACGGGGACATACTATGGCTACACCTTC | CASSWTGTYYGYTF
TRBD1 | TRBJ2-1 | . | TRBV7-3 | TGTGCCAGCAGCTTCACAGGGGGGTCCTACAATGAGCAGTTCTTC | CASSFTGGSYNEQFF
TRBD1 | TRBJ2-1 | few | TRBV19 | TGTGCCAGTAAGGGACAGGGGGCTTTCAATGAGCAGTTCTTC | CASKGQGAFNEQFF
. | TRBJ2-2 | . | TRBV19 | TGTGCCAGTACCCGAATAGGGCGGGAATGGCCGAACACCGGGGAGCTGTTTTTT | CASTRIGREWPNTGELFF
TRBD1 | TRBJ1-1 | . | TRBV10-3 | TGTGCCATCAGTACGGACAGGGCCATGAACACTGAAGCTTTCTTT | CAISTDRAMNTEAFF
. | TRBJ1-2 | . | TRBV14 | TGTGCCAGCAGCCACTCTTGGACTCTTGATGGCTACACCTTC | CASSHSWTLDGYTF
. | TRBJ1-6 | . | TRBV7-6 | TGTGCCAGCAGCTTAGAGACAGCTAATTCACCCCTCCACTTT | CASSLETANSPLHF
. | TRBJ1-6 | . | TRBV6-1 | TGTGCCAGCAGGTGGCAGGGTCACTCACCCCTCCACTTT | CASRWQGHSPLHF
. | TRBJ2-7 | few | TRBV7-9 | TGTGCCAGCAGCTTAGTCCGGACGGGGAGCTCCTACGAGCAGTACTTC | CASSLVRTGSSYEQYF
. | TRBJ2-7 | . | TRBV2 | TGTGCCACCCAAAACTTCTACGAGCAGTACTTC | CATQNFYEQYF
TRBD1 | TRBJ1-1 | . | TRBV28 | TGTGCCAGCAGTTTAACAGGGGGCTTGAATGAAGCTTTCTTT | CASSLTGGLNEAFF
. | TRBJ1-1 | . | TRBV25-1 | TGTGCCAGCAGTGACCCGACAGAGGGGGACACTGAAGCTTTCTTT | CASSDPTEGDTEAFF
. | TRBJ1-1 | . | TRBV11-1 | TGTGCCAGCAGCTTAGCCGTGTCGAGCACTGAAGCTTTCTTT | CASSLAVSSTEAFF
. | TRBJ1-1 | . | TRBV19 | TGTGCCAGTTCATCAACGCCTATGAACACTGAAGCTTTCTTT | CASSSTPMNTEAFF
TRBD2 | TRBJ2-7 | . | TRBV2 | TGTGCCAGCAGTGAGCGGGGGGGCCTCGAGCAGTACTTC | CASSERGGLEQYF
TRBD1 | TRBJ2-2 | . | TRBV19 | TGTGCCAGCACACAGGACAGGGGGAACACCGGGGAGCTGTTTTTT | CASTQDRGNTGELFF
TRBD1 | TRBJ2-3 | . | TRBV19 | TGTGCCAGTAGCCCCTGGACAGGGAGCACAGATACGCAGTATTTT | CASSPWTGSTDTQYF
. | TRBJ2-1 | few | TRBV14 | TGTGCCAGCAGCGCATTCCCCGGGACTCCTGGCAGTGAGCAGTTCTTC | CASSAFPGTPGSEQFF
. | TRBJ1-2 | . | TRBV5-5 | TGTGCCAGCAGCTTATCGGGACTCTATGGCTACACCTTC | CASSLSGLYGYTF
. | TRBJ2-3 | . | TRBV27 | TGTGCCAGCAGTTTATCTGAACGACAGTTCTCACTTTCTAGTACTAGCACAGATACGCAGTATTTT | CASSLSERQFSLSSTSTDTQYF
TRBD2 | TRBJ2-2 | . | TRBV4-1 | TGCGCCAGCAGCCGACCCCGGGCGACTAGCACTTCCGGGGAGCTGTTTTTT | CASSRPRATSTSGELFF
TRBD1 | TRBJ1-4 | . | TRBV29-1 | TGCAGCGTGAACAGGGGGAATAATGAAAAACTGTTTTTT | CSVNRGNNEKLFF
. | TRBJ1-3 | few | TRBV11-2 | TGTGCCAGCAGCTCTACACAGCCCTCCGGAAACACCATATATTTT | CASSSTQPSGNTIYF
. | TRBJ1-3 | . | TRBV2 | TGTGCCAGCAGTGCTACAGGGATTCGGCACACCATATATTTT | CASSATGIRHTIYF